The 28 T cell receptor beta chains presented below share a single source sample, sequenced in a study of OX40 agonist ivuxolimab in advanced cancers. Libraries were prepared by immunoSEQ multiplex PCR; TCRdb keeps only in-frame clonotypes and omits some of them. The table lists about 7,000 clones, 76% of them singletons, with about two fifths in the top ten. Sequenced here: CD4+ or CD8+ T cells sorted from blood, sampled in a trial of the OX40 agonist ivuxolimab. The receptors were sampled from an adult with an advanced solid tumor such as melanoma, head and neck, liver or kidney cancer.

By sample fraction, this clone is medium-sized. V usage is TRBV29-1 and J usage is TRBJ2-7; maybe TRBD1 (7 bases). Germline V gives CDR1 SQVTM, CDR2 ANQGSEA. The CDR3 contains 13 residues. The V end was cut by 6 bases, the J end by 4 bases, with 16 bases between. CDR3 sequence reads: CSVEGGQSYEQYF. The CDR3 coding sequence is TGCAGCGTCGAGGGGGGACAGAGTTACGAGCAGTACTTC.

The chain couples TRBV28 to TRBJ2-7; TRBD2 aligns across 7 bases. V lost 4 bases, J lost 4 bases, and 7 bases stayed unmatched. Germline V lookup: CDR1 MDHEN, CDR2 SYDVKM. The CDR3 is 14 amino acids. The CDR3 sequence is CASSSLAGEYEQYF. The CDR3 coding sequence is TGTGCCAGCAGTTCCTTGGCGGGAGAGTACGAGCAGTACTTC.

V is TRBV29-1 and J is TRBJ2-7; 11 nucleotides line up with TRBD2. This CDR3 is built from 14 residues. Unmatched junction bases numbered 6, after V lost 5 bases and J lost 3 bases. Germline CDR1 SQVTM, CDR2 ANQGSEA. The CDR3: CSVLGLADDYEQYF. The CDR3 DNA sequence: TGCAGCGTTTTGGGACTAGCGGACGACTACGAGCAGTACTTC.

V is TRBV9 and J is TRBJ2-3, with D unclear. CDR3 length: 13 amino acids. Trimming took 0 bases from V and 4 from J, leaving 6 bases between them. Germline V CDR1 and CDR2: SGDLS, YYNGEE. CDR3 sequence (DNA): TGTGCCAGCAGCGTAGGCAGCCCAGATACGCAGTATTTT. This gives the protein CASSVGSPDTQYF.

The rearrangement joins TRBV5-4 to TRBJ2-7; possible D gene TRBD2, 5 bases. V was cut by 0 bases and J by 4 bases, with 8 bases left in between. The length of the CDR3 is 13 residues. The germline V gene encodes CDR1 SGHNT and CDR2 YYREEE (reference sequence). The CDR3 DNA sequence: TGTGCCAGCAGCTTGGGTGAGGGTTACGAGCAGTACTTC. Amino acids: CASSLGEGYEQYF.

This sequence joins TRBV27 and TRBJ1-2; the D is unclear. Germline CDR1 and CDR2: MNHEY and SMNVEV (reference sequence). The CDR3 spans 12 residues. V shed 6 bases and J shed 2 bases, with 7 bases lying between them. The CDR3 loop reads CASSPDNYGYTF. The CDR3 nucleotides read TGTGCCAGCAGCCCCGACAACTATGGCTACACCTTC.

This clone was counted once. The chain combines TRBV6-5 with TRBJ1-1, with D hard to call. CDR1 MNHEY and CDR2 SVGAGI come from the germline V gene. CDR3 length equals 12 residues. Trimming shortened V by 5 bases and J by 3 bases, and 7 bases separated the two germline ends. The CDR3 bases are TGTGCCAGCAGTCAAGGATACACTGAAGCTTTCTTT. Translating it yields CASSQGYTEAFF.

The rearrangement joins TRBV15 to TRBJ2-2; perhaps TRBD2 as D (5 bases). The V gene lost 11 bases and the J gene lost 0 bases, with 16 bases spanning the gap. The CDR3 totals 15 residues. The V gene's germline CDR1 is LNHNV and CDR2 YYDKDF (reference sequence). CDR3 nucleotide sequence: TGTGCCGTTCGAGGGTCAGGAGCGAACACCGGGGAGCTGTTTTTT. The encoded protein is CAVRGSGANTGELFF.

The chain links TRBV27 to TRBJ2-2; TRBD1 might be the D (5 bases). The length of the CDR3 is 15 residues. CDR1 and CDR2 (germline): MNHEY, SMNVEV (reference sequence). The V and J ends lost 3 bases and 0 bases respectively, with 8 bases between them. DNA for the CDR3: TGTGCCAGCAGTTTGTACAGGACGAACACCGGGGAGCTGTTTTTT. The encoded protein is CASSLYRTNTGELFF.

The V and J genes are TRBV15 and TRBJ2-3, with a weak D call TRBD2 (6 bases). The CDR3 has 17 amino acids. V was clipped by 2 bases and J by 0 bases, with 15 bases between them. Germline loops: CDR1 LNHNV, CDR2 YYDKDF (reference sequence). The CDR3 reads CATSRKPGLPSTDTQYF. The CDR3 DNA is TGTGCCACCAGCAGAAAACCGGGACTCCCTAGCACAGATACGCAGTATTTT.

CDR3 coding DNA: TGTGCCAGCTCGGAGCGGGAGACCTACAATGAGCAGTTCTTC. Its protein product is CASSERETYNEQFF. V usage is TRBV5-4 and J usage is TRBJ2-1, with 8 positions matching TRBD2. Looked up from germline, CDR1 is SGHNT and CDR2 is YYREEE (reference sequence). CDR3 length: 14 amino acids. The ends lost 7 bases at V and 2 bases at J; junction bases unmatched: 5.

V is TRBV19 and J is TRBJ2-1; the D gene is possibly TRBD2 (5 bases). Trimming removed 3 bases at V and 7 bases at J, with 13 bases between. The CDR3 length is 14 residues. Germline values: CDR1 LNHDA, CDR2 SQIVND (reference sequence). The CDR3 DNA reads as TGTGCCAGTAGTATCGGGGAAGGACGGAATGAGCAGTTCTTC. It specifies CASSIGEGRNEQFF. The full variable domain, with the rest looked up from reference TRBV19 and TRBJ2-1, is DGGITQSPKYLFRKEGQNVTLSCEQNLNHDAMYWYRQDPGQGLRLIYYSQIVNDFQKGDIAEGYSVSREKKESFPLTVTSAQKNPTAFYLCASSIGEGRNEQFFGPGTRLTVL.

The chain is built from TRBV5-8 and TRBJ2-5; perhaps TRBD2 as D (5 bases). The V end lost 3 bases, the J end lost 5 bases, and 11 bases lay between the germline ends. This CDR3 region has 13 residues. Looked up from germline, CDR1 is SGHTS and CDR2 is YDEGEE. CDR3 loop: CASSSGRGETQYF. CDR3 DNA sequence: TGTGCCAGCAGCTCCGGACGAGGGGAGACCCAGTACTTC.

The chain links TRBV7-2 to TRBJ1-1; D remains ambiguous. Germline assignment: CDR1 SGHTA and CDR2 FQGNSA. This CDR3 has 12 amino acids. Deletions cut 4 bases from V and 5 bases from J, with 8 bases between. The CDR3 here is CASSSSGTEAFF. For the CDR3, the DNA is TGTGCCAGCAGCTCGTCCGGGACTGAAGCTTTCTTT.

This clone is classed as medium-sized (0.01 to 0.1%). The V call is TRBV2, the J call TRBJ2-7; TRBD2 agrees at 9 bases. In germline, CDR1 is SNHLY, CDR2 FYNNEI. This CDR3 is built from 16 residues. V shed 5 bases and J 4 bases; nucleotides not matched to a gene: 12. CDR3 sequence (DNA): TGTGCCAGCAGTACCAATCCGGGACTAGCAACATACGAGCAGTACTTC. Amino acid sequence: CASSTNPGLATYEQYF.

This clone was seen a handful of times. Other DNA sequences within the sample encode an identical CDR3. This chain links TRBV5-4 with TRBJ2-4, with 7 bases identical to TRBD1. The germline V gene has CDR1 SGHNT and CDR2 YYREEE (reference sequence). Trimming cost V 0 bases and J 5 bases; bases outside gene matches: 2. CDR3 length: 14 amino acids. In nucleotides, the CDR3 is TGTGCCAGCAGCTTGGGGCAGGGGGAAAACATTCAGTACTTC. This translates into CASSLGQGENIQYF. The entire variable domain, with the rest obtained from reference TRBV5-4 and TRBJ2-4, is as follows: ETGVTQSPTHLIKTRGQQVTLRCSSQSGHNTVSWYQQALGQGPQFIFQYYREEENGRGNFPPRFSGLQFPNYSSELNVNALELDDSALYLCASSLGQGENIQYFGAGTRLSVL.

The chain carries TRBV7-2 and TRBJ2-7, with 9 nucleotides matching TRBD2. This CDR3 comprises 14 residues. With 5 bases clipped from V and 5 bases from J, the junction kept 7 bases outside the gene matches. CDR1 SGHTA and CDR2 FQGNSA come from the germline V gene. CDR3 nucleotides: TGTGCCAGCAGCCTGCTAGCGGGATTCCACGAGCAGTACTTC. Protein product: CASSLLAGFHEQYF.

This clone has only one observation. The chain recombines TRBV28 with TRBJ2-7; D is possibly TRBD1 (5 bases). CDR3 length: 14 residues. The V end lost 0 bases, the J end lost 4 bases, and 10 bases lay between the germline ends. Germline assignment: CDR1 MDHEN and CDR2 SYDVKM. Written as DNA, the CDR3 is TGTGCCAGCAGTTTATGGCAGGGTGGTTACGAGCAGTACTTC. This sequence encodes CASSLWQGGYEQYF. Combining the CDR3 with reference TRBV28 and TRBJ2-7 gives the whole variable domain DVKVTQSSRYLVKRTGEKVFLECVQDMDHENMFWYRQDPGLGLRLIYFSYDVKMKEKGDIPEGYSVSREKKERFSLILESASTNQTSMYLCASSLWQGGYEQYFGPGTRLTVT.

Only one count was recorded for this clone. J is TRBJ2-1 and V is TRBV5-5, with 15 nucleotides matching TRBD2. The CDR3 runs 16 residues. Germline V CDR1 and CDR2: SGHKS, YYEKEE (reference sequence). J gave up 6 bases and V 4 bases, and 5 bases lay outside the gene matches. This CDR3 reads CASSQGLAGGTNEQFF. The CDR3 coding sequence is TGTGCCAGCAGCCAAGGACTAGCGGGAGGGACCAATGAGCAGTTCTTC.

This clone was recorded once. The genes are TRBV7-3 and TRBJ2-5; 9 bases line up with TRBD1. The CDR3 contains 15 residues. Germline loops: CDR1 SGHTA, CDR2 FQGTGA. Losses at the gene ends were 4 bases for V and 1 base for J; bases not matched to a gene: 4. The CDR3 is CASSSGTGSQETQYF. In DNA, the CDR3 is TGTGCCAGCAGCTCTGGGACAGGGAGCCAAGAGACCCAGTACTTC.

V gene TRBV19 combines with J gene TRBJ1-1, with 7 bases matching TRBD1. The junction had 15 bases not matched to a gene; V was cut back by 7 bases and J by 1 base. Germline V CDR1 and CDR2: LNHDA, SQIVND (reference sequence). The CDR3 sequence is 17 residues long. The CDR3 coding sequence is TGTGCCAGTATCAACCTCCACAGGGGCCAAACGAACACTGAAGCTTTCTTT. This encodes CASINLHRGQTNTEAFF. Variable domain in full (rest from reference TRBV19 and TRBJ1-1): DGGITQSPKYLFRKEGQNVTLSCEQNLNHDAMYWYRQDPGQGLRLIYYSQIVNDFQKGDIAEGYSVSREKKESFPLTVTSAQKNPTAFYLCASINLHRGQTNTEAFFGQGTRLTVV.

The chain couples TRBV4-3 to TRBJ2-7, with D hard to call. Trimming took off 0 bases at V and 5 bases at J, with 14 bases between the two ends. In germline, CDR1 is LGHNA, CDR2 YSLEER. The CDR3 covers 15 residues. CDR3 bases: TGCGCCAGCAGCCAAGATCGGGTCGGTAGAAACGAGCAGTACTTC. It translates to CASSQDRVGRNEQYF.

The chain recombines TRBV5-6 with TRBJ2-3, with D perhaps being TRBD1 or TRBD2 (5 bases each). This CDR3 has 11 amino acids. Germline lookup yields CDR1 SGHDT and CDR2 YYEEEE. Trimming removed 4 bases at V and 9 bases at J, with 9 bases between. Here the CDR3 reads CASSPGRTQYF. Written as DNA, the CDR3 is TGTGCCAGCAGCCCGGGGCGGACGCAGTATTTT.

This chain links TRBV4-3 with TRBJ1-2; maybe TRBD1 (5 bases). The CDR3 sequence is 15 residues long. CDR1 is LGHNA and CDR2 is YSLEER in the germline V gene. V lost 0 bases, J lost 4 bases, and 12 bases lay in between. The CDR3: CASSQELQGAYGYTF. The CDR3 coding sequence is TGCGCCAGCAGCCAAGAGCTTCAGGGTGCCTATGGCTACACCTTC.

A few counts support this clone. This chain connects TRBV27 to TRBJ2-6; D is possibly TRBD2 (6 bases). Germline V gene data show CDR1 as MNHEY and CDR2 as SMNVEV (reference sequence). The V end was cut by 5 bases, the J end by 4 bases, with 27 bases between. CDR3 length: 20 residues. CDR3 DNA sequence: TGTGCCAGCAGTCCCCTAGTCCTGCGACTAGGCCGTTCCGGGGCCAACGTCCTGACTTTC. Translation: CASSPLVLRLGRSGANVLTF.

This clone was picked up one time. V gene TRBV7-3 combines with J gene TRBJ1-2, with D maybe TRBD1 (6 bases). The V end was cut by 2 bases, the J end by 3 bases, with 16 bases between. The germline V gene has CDR1 SGHTA and CDR2 FQGTGA. The CDR3 consists of 16 residues. The CDR3 coding sequence is TGTGCCAGCAGCTTAGATCGGTCGGGGGCTTACTATGGCTACACCTTC. It translates to CASSLDRSGAYYGYTF.

The rearrangement uses TRBV9 and TRBJ2-2; D is undetermined. This CDR3 spans 16 amino acids. V lost 4 bases and J lost 6, with 19 bases in between. Germline-derived CDR1 and CDR2 are SGDLS and YYNGEE. In nucleotides, the CDR3 is TGTGCCAGCAGCCCTTGGGCAGGTGGTACCGCCGGGGAGCTGTTTTTT. Its translation: CASSPWAGGTAGELFF.

This chain connects TRBV10-3 to TRBJ2-7; no clear D. This CDR3 region has 12 residues. In germline, CDR1 is ENHRY, CDR2 SYGVKD. V lost 6 bases and J 1 base, leaving 7 bases between the germline ends. The CDR3 DNA is TGTGCCATCAGAGCAGAGTCCTACGAGCAGTACTTC. The encoded protein is CAIRAESYEQYF.